The T cell receptor (beta chain) described here comes from a study of blood T cell repertoires in COVID-19. On the study more broadly: Samples of COVID-19 (acute and convalescent) were obtained from the United States, Italy and Spain. Sample material is recorded as cDNA or gDNA derived from T cells, B-cell-depleted T cells, or PBMCs.

CDR1 SGHRS and CDR2 YFSETQ come from the germline V gene. Trimming took off 0 bases at V and 2 bases at J, with 12 bases between the two ends. CDR3 size: 15 residues. Assay used: immunoSEQ multiplex PCR; TCRdb lists only in-frame clones, some missing. This sample has 200,000 or so clones, with roughly 80% found just once. The TCR sequence derives from a woman older than 75 with acute or convalescent COVID-19. What was sequenced was peripheral blood. The J gene is TRBJ2-7, the V gene TRBV5-1, with a possible D match to TRBD1 (6 bases). DNA of the CDR3: TGCGCCAGCAGCTTGGGGGCAGGGGACACCTACGAGCAGTACTTC. Its protein product is CASSLGAGDTYEQYF.